These 5 T cell receptor beta chains share one sample of origin, sequenced in a study of cytomegalovirus exposure and HLA in healthy donors. A multiplex PCR was run with 60 Vbeta primers and 13 Jbeta primers. Clones were sequenced by immunoSEQ multiplex PCR, and TCRdb holds only the in-frame ones, with some missing. The data show more than 150,000 clones, 75% to 85% seen once. The sequencing input was PBMCs. The receptors were gathered from a woman younger than 45 in good health and CMV-seropositive.

The chain uses TRBV27 and TRBJ2-1, with TRBD2 matching 10 bases. The CDR3 extends over 15 amino acids. Germline V gives CDR1 MNHEY, CDR2 SMNVEV (reference sequence). After removal of 7 bases from V and 4 bases from J, the junction contained 7 bases not matched to a gene. This CDR3 is CASKERGGFYNEQFF. CDR3 DNA sequence: TGTGCCAGCAAGGAGCGGGGGGGCTTTTACAATGAGCAGTTCTTC.

This sequence joins TRBV6-5 and TRBJ2-3, with 9 bases lining up with TRBD2. The trim removed 2 bases at V and 4 bases at J, leaving 1 base unmatched. The V gene's germline CDR1 is MNHEY and CDR2 SVGAGI. This CDR3 is 14 amino acids long. The DNA for the CDR3 is TGTGCCAGCAGTTACGCGGGGGGGCCAGATACGCAGTATTTT. Encoded protein: CASSYAGGPDTQYF.

The chain combines TRBV7-9 with TRBJ1-6; D is possibly TRBD1 (5 bases). CDR1 and CDR2 from the germline V gene are SEHNR and FQNEAQ (reference sequence). V shed 5 bases and J shed 1 base, with 21 bases lying between them. The CDR3 totals 19 residues. The CDR3 sequence is CASSRTVVGGFSYNSPLHF. For the CDR3, the DNA is TGTGCCAGCAGCCGCACCGTGGTCGGGGGTTTTTCCTATAATTCACCCCTCCACTTT.

V and J are TRBV28 and TRBJ1-5; 8 bases match TRBD1. V lost 8 bases, J lost 1 base, and 10 bases stayed unmatched. CDR3 size: 16 residues. Germline values: CDR1 MDHEN, CDR2 SYDVKM. CDR3 amino acids: CASLAYRGISNQPQHF. The CDR3 nucleotides read TGTGCCAGCCTCGCTTACAGGGGGATAAGCAATCAGCCCCAGCATTTT.

V usage is TRBV7-8 and J usage is TRBJ2-1; 9 nucleotides agree with TRBD2. The V gene's germline CDR1 is SGHVS and CDR2 FQNEAQ. J was trimmed by 10 bases and V by 3 bases; bases with no gene match: 10. The CDR3 length is 15 residues. This CDR3 reads CASSLASGELREQFF. The DNA for the CDR3 is TGTGCCAGCAGCTTGGCTAGCGGGGAGCTCAGGGAGCAGTTCTTC.